The clone carrying this T cell receptor beta chain was observed a few times. What it recognizes is unknown. The PCR ran on 60 Vbeta and 13 Jbeta primers. Clones were read by immunoSEQ multiplex PCR, and TCRdb kept only the in-frame ones, dropping some. The table shows over 150,000 clones, with roughly four fifths occurring only once. V shed 7 bases, J shed 6 bases, and the junction held 6 bases outside the gene matches. This CDR3 contains 13 residues. Germline V lookup: CDR1 KGHSH, CDR2 LQKENI. The data belong to a study of cytomegalovirus exposure and HLA in healthy donors. Broader study findings: V- and J-gene trimming of TCR beta was linked (in a later analysis) to a missense DCLRE1C variant. In all likelihood, a cluster of highly shared sequence variants was a sequencing artifact. Altogether, about 160 TCR beta chains were recorded as cytomegalovirus-associated.

This clonotype was obtained from a man aged 18 to 35 in good health and CMV-seronegative. Source material: PBMCs. The V gene is TRBV18, the J gene TRBJ2-7; 10 positions agree with TRBD1. CDR3 DNA sequence: TGTGCCAGCTTAGGGACAGGGGACGGCGAGCAGTACTTC. This gives the protein CASLGTGDGEQYF.